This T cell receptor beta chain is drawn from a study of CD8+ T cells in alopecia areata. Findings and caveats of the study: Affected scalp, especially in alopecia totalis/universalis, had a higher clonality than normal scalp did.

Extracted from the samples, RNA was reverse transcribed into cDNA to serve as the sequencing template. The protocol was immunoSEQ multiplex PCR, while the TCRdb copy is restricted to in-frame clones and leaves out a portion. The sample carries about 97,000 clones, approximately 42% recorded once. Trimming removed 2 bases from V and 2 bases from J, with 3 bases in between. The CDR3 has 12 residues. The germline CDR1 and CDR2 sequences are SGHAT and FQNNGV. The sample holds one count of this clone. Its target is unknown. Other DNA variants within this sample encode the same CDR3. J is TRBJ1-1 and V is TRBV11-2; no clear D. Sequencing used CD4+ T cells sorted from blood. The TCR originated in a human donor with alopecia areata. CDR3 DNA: TGTGCCAGCAGCTTATCAAACACTGAAGCTTTCTTT. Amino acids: CASSLSNTEAFF.